This paragraph reports one T cell receptor beta chain. This specimen comes from a study of PD-L1 blockade in urothelial cancer. The data were produced by immunoSEQ multiplex PCR, yet TCRdb's version contains in-frame clones alone and is incomplete. The sample lists around 22,000 clones; around 88% were seen once. The V end was cut by 5 bases, the J end by 5 bases, with 15 bases between. Germline assignment: CDR1 SEHNR and CDR2 FQNEAQ (reference sequence). CDR3 length: 14 amino acids. The source is a man between 45 and 60 years old with urothelial cancer. V gene TRBV7-9 combines with J gene TRBJ1-2; unclear D gene. This specimen was PBMCs, taken around atezolizumab (anti-PD-L1) treatment. CDR3 residues: CASSPPAEAYGYTF. CDR3 nucleotide sequence: TGTGCCAGCAGCCCACCGGCCGAGGCTTATGGCTACACCTTC.